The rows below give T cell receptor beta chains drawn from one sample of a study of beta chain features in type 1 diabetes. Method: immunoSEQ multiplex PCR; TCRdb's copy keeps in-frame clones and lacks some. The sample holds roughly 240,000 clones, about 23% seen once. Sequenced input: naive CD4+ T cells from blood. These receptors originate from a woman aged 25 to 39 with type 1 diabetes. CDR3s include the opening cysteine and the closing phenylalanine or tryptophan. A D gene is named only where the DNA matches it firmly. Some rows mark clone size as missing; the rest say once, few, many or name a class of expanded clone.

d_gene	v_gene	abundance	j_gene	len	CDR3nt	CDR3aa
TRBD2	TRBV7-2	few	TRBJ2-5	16	TGTGCCAGCAGCTTAGTAGGGACTAGTATCCAAGAGACCCAGTACTTC	CASSLVGTSIQETQYF
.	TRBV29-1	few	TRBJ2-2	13	TGCAGCGCCACTCCTGGGGCTTCCTGGGAGCTGTTTTTT	CSATPGASWELFF
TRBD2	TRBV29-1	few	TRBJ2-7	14	TGCAGCGTTTCCCTCCGCGGGAGATCTTACGAGCAGTACTTC	CSVSLRGRSYEQYF
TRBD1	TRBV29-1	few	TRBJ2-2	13	TGCAGCGTTGGCGTACAGGGGGCCGGGGAGCTGTTTTTT	CSVGVQGAGELFF
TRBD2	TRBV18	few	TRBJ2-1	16	TGTGCCAGCTCACCTGGGACTAGCGGGAGCAAACGGGAGCAGTTCTTC	CASSPGTSGSKREQFF
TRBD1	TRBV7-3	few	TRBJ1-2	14	TGTGCCAGCAGCTCCGGGACAGGGGACTATGGCTACACCTTC	CASSSGTGDYGYTF
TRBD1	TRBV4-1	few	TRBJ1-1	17	TGCGCCAGCAGCCAACCGGGACAGTCAAGATTGAACACTGAAGCTTTCTTT	CASSQPGQSRLNTEAFF
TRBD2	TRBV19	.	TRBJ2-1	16	TGTGCCAGTAGTATATCGGCTAGCGGGAGCTACAATGAGCAGTTCTTC	CASSISASGSYNEQFF
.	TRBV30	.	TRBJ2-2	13	TGTGCCTGGATGTCGGTGGAGGTCGGGGAGCTGTTTTTT	CAWMSVEVGELFF
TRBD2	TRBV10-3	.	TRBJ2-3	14	TGTGCCATCAGTGAGAGCGGGGCCACAGATACGCAGTATTTT	CAISESGATDTQYF
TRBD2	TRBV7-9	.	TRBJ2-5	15	TGTGCCAGCAGCTTGGGACTAGCGGGAGTTGAGACCCAGTACTTC	CASSLGLAGVETQYF
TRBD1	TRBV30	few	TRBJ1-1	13	TGTGCCTGGGAGAAGGGGACAGGGTTTGAAGCTTTCTTT	CAWEKGTGFEAFF
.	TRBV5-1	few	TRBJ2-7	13	TGCGCCAGCAGTTCCGGTAACCCCTACGAGCAGTACTTC	CASSSGNPYEQYF
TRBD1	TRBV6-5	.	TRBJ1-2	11	TGTGCCAGCGGGCAGGGGGACGGCTACACCTTC	CASGQGDGYTF
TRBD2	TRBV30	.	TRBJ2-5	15	TGTGCCTGGAGTGTAACGTTATGGGAGGGGGAGACCCAGTACTTC	CAWSVTLWEGETQYF
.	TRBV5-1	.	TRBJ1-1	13	TGCGCCAGCAGTTTTGACTGGAACACTGAAGCTTTCTTT	CASSFDWNTEAFF
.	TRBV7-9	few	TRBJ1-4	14	TGTGCCAGCAGCTTGCAGGGAGGCCAGGAAAAACTGTTTTTT	CASSLQGGQEKLFF
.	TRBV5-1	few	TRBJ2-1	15	TGCGCCAGCAGCCCCTGGTCGGACAGTCCCAATGAGCAGTTCTTC	CASSPWSDSPNEQFF
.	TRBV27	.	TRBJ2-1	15	TGTGCCAGCAGTTTACGGGCTATAGCGGATAGGGCTGAGTTCTTC	CASSLRAIADRAEFF
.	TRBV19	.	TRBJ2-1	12	TGTGCCAGTAGTACCCGTAGCTTAGGGCAGTTCTTC	CASSTRSLGQFF
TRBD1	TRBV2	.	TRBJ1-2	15	TGTGCCAGCAGCCGTAGACAGGGGGCTAACTATGGCTACACCTTC	CASSRRQGANYGYTF
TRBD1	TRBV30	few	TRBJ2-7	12	TGTGCCTGGAGTGGGACAGGCAGCGAGCAGTACTTC	CAWSGTGSEQYF
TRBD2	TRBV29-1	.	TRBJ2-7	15	TGCAGCGTAAAGGATGGGGGTAGCGGGACCTACGAGCAGTACTTC	CSVKDGGSGTYEQYF